These T cell receptor beta chains were read from a single sample in a study of T cells in Graves' hyperthyroidism and ophthalmopathy. TCRdb re-derived calls from the multiplex PCR reads in MiXCR, one entry per CDR3 protein. In the table there are 350,000 to 400,000 distinct CDR3 sequences, 18% of which are singletons. Sequencing was carried out using blood. The receptors originated from a man younger than 35 with Graves' ophthalmopathy. CDR3s include the opening cysteine and the closing phenylalanine or tryptophan. Fields, in order: D gene, clone size, J gene, V gene, CDR3 protein, CDR3 DNA. D genes are given only for firm matches. Expanded clones are given a class, and other clones once, few, many or no size at all.

>.|many|TRBJ2-5|TRBV6-1
CASSGQYQETQYF
TGTGCCAGCAGTGGACAGTACCAAGAGACCCAGTACTTC
>.|.|TRBJ2-1|TRBV6-1
CASSAQARGEQFF
TGTGCCAGCAGTGCCCAAGCCAGGGGTGAGCAGTTCTTC
>.|.|TRBJ2-5|TRBV5-1
CASSLSKGETQYF
TGCGCCAGCAGCCTCTCCAAGGGAGAGACCCAGTACTTC
>.|.|TRBJ2-7|TRBV4-1
CASSHGTVREQYF
TGCGCCAGCAGCCATGGGACCGTTCGCGAGCAGTACTTC
>.|many|TRBJ1-2|TRBV9
CASSSRVDRKLNYGYTF
TGTGCCAGCAGCTCCCGGGTGGACAGAAAACTTAACTATGGCTACACCTTC
>.|.|TRBJ1-5|TRBV6-1
CASSESGTGPGPQHF
TGTGCCAGCAGTGAGTCGGGTACAGGGCCCGGGCCCCAGCATTTT
>.|.|TRBJ2-1|TRBV7-9
CASSSSAGSNEQFF
TGTGCCAGCAGCTCCTCGGCAGGGTCCAATGAGCAGTTCTTC
>TRBD1|.|TRBJ2-5|TRBV18
CASSPPDGQGIQETQYF
TGTGCCAGCTCACCACCTGACGGACAGGGGATTCAAGAGACCCAGTACTTC
>TRBD1|.|TRBJ1-1|TRBV5-1
CASSLITGANTEAFF
TGCGCCAGCAGCCTAATAACAGGGGCGAACACTGAAGCTTTCTTT
>.|many|TRBJ2-2|TRBV11-2
CASSSRLVLGWTGELFF
TGTGCCAGCAGTAGCAGACTAGTTCTTGGCTGGACCGGGGAGCTGTTTTTT
>.|many|TRBJ2-1|TRBV7-9
CASSLVTGDPPGEQFF
TGTGCCAGCAGCTTAGTTACGGGAGACCCGCCCGGTGAGCAGTTCTTC
>.|.|TRBJ2-1|TRBV29-1
CSVEGPGDEQFF
TGCAGCGTTGAAGGCCCGGGCGATGAGCAGTTCTTC
>.|many|TRBJ2-5|TRBV27
CASSSGTRGDQYF
TGTGCCAGCAGTTCCGGGACCCGAGGTGACCAGTACTTC
>TRBD1|many|TRBJ1-2|TRBV27
CASSLGTGNGYTF
TGTGCCAGCAGCCTAGGGACAGGGAATGGCTACACCTTC
>.|many|TRBJ2-5|TRBV11-2
CASSLGDMNQETQYF
TGTGCCAGCAGCTTAGGGGACATGAACCAAGAGACCCAGTACTTC
>.|many|TRBJ2-2|TRBV2
CASLRVENTGELFF
TGTGCCAGTCTTCGGGTCGAGAACACCGGGGAGCTGTTTTTT
>.|few|TRBJ1-1|TRBV2
CASRLASAGKNTEAFF
TGTGCCAGCAGGCTGGCATCGGCAGGCAAGAACACTGAAGCTTTCTTT
>.|few|TRBJ1-1|TRBV28
CASSAYGRWTEAFF
TGTGCCAGCAGCGCTTACGGGAGGTGGACTGAAGCTTTCTTT
>TRBD2|few|TRBJ2-1|TRBV5-6
CASSSDRLYSGGSYNEQFF
TGTGCCAGCAGCTCTGACCGTCTCTATAGCGGGGGGTCCTACAATGAGCAGTTCTTC
>.|few|TRBJ1-6|TRBV7-9
CASSEAAYNSPLHF
TGTGCCAGCAGCGAGGCAGCGTATAATTCACCCCTCCACTTT
>.|.|TRBJ1-2|TRBV9
CASSVDGGYGYTF
TGTGCCAGCAGCGTAGACGGGGGCTATGGCTACACCTTC
>.|.|TRBJ1-6|TRBV6-4
CASSDTANSPLHF
TGTGCCAGCAGTGACACGGCAAACTCACCCCTCCACTTT
>.|.|TRBJ2-7|TRBV4-1
CASSIARMSSYEQYF
TGCGCCAGCAGCATCGCCAGGATGAGCTCCTACGAGCAGTACTTC
>TRBD1|many|TRBJ2-3|TRBV2
CASMAGGPDTQYF
TGTGCCAGCATGGCAGGGGGCCCAGATACGCAGTATTTT
>TRBD1|.|TRBJ1-1|TRBV29-1
CSVEDGTGGGHTEAFF
TGCAGCGTTGAAGATGGGACAGGGGGGGGACACACTGAAGCTTTCTTT
>.|.|TRBJ1-1|TRBV6-1
CASRGPGDTEAFF
TGTGCCAGCAGAGGCCCTGGGGACACTGAAGCTTTCTTT
>.|many|TRBJ1-1|TRBV5-1
CASSLNSGVANTEAFF
TGCGCCAGCAGCTTGAATTCTGGGGTGGCGAACACTGAAGCTTTCTTT
>TRBD2|.|TRBJ2-3|TRBV11-3
CASSLGLAGVGDTQYF
TGTGCCAGCAGCTTAGGACTAGCGGGAGTGGGAGATACGCAGTATTTT
>.|.|TRBJ1-6|TRBV20-1
CSASGGDNSPLHF
TGCAGTGCTAGCGGGGGAGATAATTCACCCCTCCACTTT
>.|few|TRBJ2-2|TRBV27
CASSSHTGSDTGELFF
TGTGCCAGCAGTTCACATACAGGGAGCGACACCGGGGAGCTGTTTTTT
>.|few|TRBJ1-5|TRBV5-1
CASSLDYGNQPQHF
TGCGCCAGCAGCTTGGATTACGGTAATCAGCCCCAGCATTTT
>.|many|TRBJ2-1|TRBV12-3/TRBV12-4
CASSLVRKDEQFF
TGTGCCAGCAGTTTAGTACGGAAGGATGAGCAGTTCTTC
>.|many|TRBJ1-3|TRBV2
CASSGEGAGNTIYF
TGTGCCAGCAGTGGGGAGGGAGCTGGAAACACCATATATTTT
>.|many|TRBJ1-5|TRBV12-3/TRBV12-4
CASSFSTGREPQHF
TGTGCCAGCAGTTTTAGCACAGGGCGGGAGCCCCAGCATTTT
>TRBD1|many|TRBJ2-1|TRBV3-1
CASSQWTGSYNEQFF
TGTGCCAGCAGCCAGTGGACAGGTTCTTACAATGAGCAGTTCTTC
>.|many|TRBJ1-2|TRBV6-4
CASSDSGFGPYYGYTF
TGTGCCAGCAGTGACTCAGGCTTCGGACCCTATTATGGCTACACCTTC
>.|few|TRBJ2-1|TRBV20-1
CSARGSRDKPIYEQFF
TGCAGTGCTAGAGGTAGCCGGGACAAACCTATTTATGAGCAGTTCTTC
>TRBD2|many|TRBJ2-1|TRBV12-5
CASGLERGEQFF
TGTGCTAGTGGTTTGGAGCGGGGTGAGCAGTTCTTC
>.|many|TRBJ1-3|TRBV6-5
CASSYRASGGNTIYF
TGTGCCAGCAGTTACCGGGCCTCAGGGGGAAACACCATATATTTT
>.|.|TRBJ2-1|TRBV7-8
CASSFNTGRIEQFF
TGTGCCAGCAGCTTTAACACTGGCCGGATCGAGCAGTTCTTC
>TRBD1|many|TRBJ2-7|TRBV24-1
CATSVGTGQAPYEQYF
TGTGCCACCAGTGTCGGGACGGGACAGGCCCCCTACGAGCAGTACTTC
>TRBD2|many|TRBJ2-1|TRBV7-3
CASSLRTSVTNEQFF
TGTGCCAGCAGCTTAAGGACTAGCGTAACCAATGAGCAGTTCTTC
>.|many|TRBJ1-1|TRBV12-3/TRBV12-4
CASSFGGRVQAFF
TGTGCCAGCAGTTTCGGGGGGCGAGTGCAGGCTTTCTTT
>TRBD1|many|TRBJ2-3|TRBV6-1
CASSEPGQGPYTQYF
TGTGCCAGCAGTGAACCGGGACAGGGTCCCTATACGCAGTATTTT
>.|few|TRBJ2-5|TRBV24-1
CATSFRGGKTQYF
TGTGCCACCAGTTTTAGGGGGGGGAAGACCCAGTACTTC
>.|many|TRBJ2-1|TRBV2
CASVGGGEQFF
TGTGCCAGCGTGGGAGGGGGAGAGCAGTTCTTC
>.|many|TRBJ2-3|TRBV12-3/TRBV12-4
CASRPLASSSTDTQYF
TGTGCCAGCAGGCCACTAGCCAGTTCTAGCACAGATACGCAGTATTTT
>TRBD1|.|TRBJ2-1|TRBV7-3
CASQPGQIFHNEQFF
TGTGCCAGCCAGCCGGGACAGATATTCCACAATGAGCAGTTCTTC
>.|.|TRBJ2-1|TRBV24-1
CATSALNNGQFF
TGTGCCACCAGTGCCTTAAATAATGGGCAGTTCTTC
>.|many|TRBJ2-7|TRBV4-1
CASSQETGTYEQYF
TGCGCCAGCAGCCAAGAAACAGGGACTTACGAGCAGTACTTC
>.|.|TRBJ1-4|TRBV2
CASTRDNEKLFF
TGTGCCAGCACGCGGGATAATGAAAAACTGTTTTTT